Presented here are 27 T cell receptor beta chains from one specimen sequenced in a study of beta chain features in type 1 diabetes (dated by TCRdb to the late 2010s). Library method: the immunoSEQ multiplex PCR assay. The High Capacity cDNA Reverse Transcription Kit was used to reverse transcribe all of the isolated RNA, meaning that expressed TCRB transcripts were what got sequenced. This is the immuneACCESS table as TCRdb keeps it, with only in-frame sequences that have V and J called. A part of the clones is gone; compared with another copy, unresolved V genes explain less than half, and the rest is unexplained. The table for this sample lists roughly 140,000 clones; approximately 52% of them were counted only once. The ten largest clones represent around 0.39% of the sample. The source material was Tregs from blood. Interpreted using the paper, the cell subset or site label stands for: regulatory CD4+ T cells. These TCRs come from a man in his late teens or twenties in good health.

The CDR3 protein is CASTSGGTLTDTQYF. In nucleotides, the CDR3 is TGCGCCAGCACCTCGGGGGGTACCCTCACAGATACGCAGTATTTT. This chain uses TRBV5-1 with TRBJ2-3, with TRBD2 identical over 7 bases. CDR1 and CDR2 (germline): SGHRS, YFSETQ. Trimming removed 6 bases from V and 2 bases from J; junction bases left unmatched: 9. This CDR3 is 15 amino acids long. The whole variable domain, remainder taken from reference TRBV5-1 and TRBJ2-3, is KAGVTQTPRYLIKTRGQQVTLSCSPISGHRSVSWYQQTPGQGLQFLFEYFSETQRNKGNFPGRFSGRQFSNSRSEMNVSTLELGDSALYLCASTSGGTLTDTQYFGPGTRLTVL.

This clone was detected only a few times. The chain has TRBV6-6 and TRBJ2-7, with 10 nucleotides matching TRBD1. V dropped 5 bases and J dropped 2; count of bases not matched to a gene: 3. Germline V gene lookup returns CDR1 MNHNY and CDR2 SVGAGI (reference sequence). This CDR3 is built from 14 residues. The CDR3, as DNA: TGTGCCAGCAGTAGGGACAGGGGAACCTACGAGCAGTACTTC. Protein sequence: CASSRDRGTYEQYF.

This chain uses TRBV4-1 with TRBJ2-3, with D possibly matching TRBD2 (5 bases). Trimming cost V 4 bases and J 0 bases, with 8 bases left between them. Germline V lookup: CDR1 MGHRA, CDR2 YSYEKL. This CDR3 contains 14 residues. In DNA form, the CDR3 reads TGCGCCAGCAGCCCTGGACTCAGCACAGATACGCAGTATTTT. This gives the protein CASSPGLSTDTQYF.

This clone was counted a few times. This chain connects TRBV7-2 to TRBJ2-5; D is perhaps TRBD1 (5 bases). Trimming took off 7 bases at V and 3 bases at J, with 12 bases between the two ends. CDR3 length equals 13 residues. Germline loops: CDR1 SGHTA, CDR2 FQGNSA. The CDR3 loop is CASNLGAKETQYF. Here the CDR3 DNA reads TGTGCCAGCAACCTAGGGGCCAAAGAGACCCAGTACTTC.

For the CDR3, the DNA is TGTGCCAGCAAAGGACAGGTGAACACTGAAGCTTTCTTT. This gives the protein CASKGQVNTEAFF. The V gene is TRBV19, the J gene TRBJ1-1, with 7 positions matching TRBD1. V shed 9 bases and J 0 bases; nucleotides not matched to a gene: 4. Germline values: CDR1 LNHDA, CDR2 SQIVND (reference sequence). The CDR3 has 13 amino acids.

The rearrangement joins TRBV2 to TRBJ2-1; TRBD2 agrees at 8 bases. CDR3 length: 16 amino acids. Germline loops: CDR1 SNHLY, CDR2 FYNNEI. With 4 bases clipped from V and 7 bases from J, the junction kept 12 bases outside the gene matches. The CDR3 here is CASSGDRGLETNEQFF. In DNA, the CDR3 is TGTGCCAGCAGTGGAGATCGGGGACTAGAAACGAATGAGCAGTTCTTC.

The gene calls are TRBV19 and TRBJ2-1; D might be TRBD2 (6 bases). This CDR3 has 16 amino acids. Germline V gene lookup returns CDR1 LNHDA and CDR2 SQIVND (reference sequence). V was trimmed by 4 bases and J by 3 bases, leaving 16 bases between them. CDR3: CASSTSLGSVYNEQFF. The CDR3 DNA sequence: TGTGCCAGTAGTACGTCTCTCGGGAGTGTCTACAATGAGCAGTTCTTC.

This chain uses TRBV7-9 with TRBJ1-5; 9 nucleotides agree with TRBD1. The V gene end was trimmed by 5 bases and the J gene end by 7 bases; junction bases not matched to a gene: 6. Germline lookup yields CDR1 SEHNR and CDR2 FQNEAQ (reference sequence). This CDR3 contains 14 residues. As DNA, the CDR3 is TGTGCCAGCAGCCAGGGACAGGGTGCCCAGCCCCAGCATTTT. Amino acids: CASSQGQGAQPQHF.

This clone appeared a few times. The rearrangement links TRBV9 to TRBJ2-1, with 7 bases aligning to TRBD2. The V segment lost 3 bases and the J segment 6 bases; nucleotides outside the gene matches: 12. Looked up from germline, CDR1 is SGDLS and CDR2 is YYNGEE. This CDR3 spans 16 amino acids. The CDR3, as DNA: TGTGCCAGCAGCGGAACGATCCAGCGGGGCCGCAATGAGCAGTTCTTC. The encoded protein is CASSGTIQRGRNEQFF.

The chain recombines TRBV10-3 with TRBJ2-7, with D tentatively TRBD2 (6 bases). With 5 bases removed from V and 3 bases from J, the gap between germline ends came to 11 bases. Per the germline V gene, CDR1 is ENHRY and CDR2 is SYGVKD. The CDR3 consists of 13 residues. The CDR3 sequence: CAISRDFGYEQYF. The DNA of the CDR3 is TGTGCCATCAGTCGGGACTTCGGCTACGAGCAGTACTTC.

In nucleotides, the CDR3 is TGCGCCAGCCGTCCCGGGACAGGGAACAATGAGCAGTTCTTC. Amino acid sequence: CASRPGTGNNEQFF. The rearrangement links TRBV5-1 to TRBJ2-1; 9 bases agree with TRBD1. Unmatched junction bases numbered 7, after V lost 7 bases and J lost 5 bases. Germline lookup yields CDR1 SGHRS and CDR2 YFSETQ. The CDR3 is 14 amino acids.

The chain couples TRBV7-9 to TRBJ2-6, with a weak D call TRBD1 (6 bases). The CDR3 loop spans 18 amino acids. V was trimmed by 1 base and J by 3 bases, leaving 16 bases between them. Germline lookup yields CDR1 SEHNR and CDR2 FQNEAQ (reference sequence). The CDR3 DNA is TGTGCCAGCAGCTTAGTAGGGGACACAGCTCTTGGGGCCAACGTCCTGACTTTC. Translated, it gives CASSLVGDTALGANVLTF.

For the CDR3, the DNA is TGTGCCAGCAGCGTAGGTGTGGGGCCTGAAGCTTTCTTT. Translated, it gives CASSVGVGPEAFF. V usage is TRBV9 and J usage is TRBJ1-1; a possible D gene is TRBD1 (5 bases). V was trimmed by 0 bases and J by 6 bases, leaving 9 bases between them. Per the germline V gene, CDR1 is SGDLS and CDR2 is YYNGEE. The CDR3 sequence is 13 residues long.

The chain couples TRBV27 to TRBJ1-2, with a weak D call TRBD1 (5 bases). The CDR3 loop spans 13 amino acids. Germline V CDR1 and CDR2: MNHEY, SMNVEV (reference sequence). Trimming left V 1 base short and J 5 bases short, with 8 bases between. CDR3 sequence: CASSLLGAYGYTF. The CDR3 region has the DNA TGTGCCAGCAGTTTATTAGGGGCATATGGCTACACCTTC.

DNA for the CDR3: TGTGCCAGCAGCGGACCCGGGACAGGGAATGAAAAACTGTTTTTT. Its translation: CASSGPGTGNEKLFF. V gene TRBV9 combines with J gene TRBJ1-4, with 9 bases identical to TRBD1. Trimming at V came to 3 bases and at J to 5 bases, leaving 5 bases not matched to a gene. The CDR3 has 15 amino acids. The germline gives CDR1 SGDLS, CDR2 YYNGEE.

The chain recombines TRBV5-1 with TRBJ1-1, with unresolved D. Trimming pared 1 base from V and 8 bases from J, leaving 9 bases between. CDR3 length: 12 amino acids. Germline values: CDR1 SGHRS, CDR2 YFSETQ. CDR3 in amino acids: CASSLSGGEAFF. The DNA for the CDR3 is TGCGCCAGCAGCTTGTCTGGCGGCGAAGCTTTCTTT.

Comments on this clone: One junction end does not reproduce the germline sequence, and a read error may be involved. The CDR3: CASSLPGRRDTNTRELFF. The CDR3 DNA is TGTGCCAGCTCACTGCCCGGGCGCCGGGACACGAACACCAGGGAGCTGTTTTTT. V is TRBV18 and J is TRBJ2-2, with D possibly being TRBD1 (6 bases). Per the germline V gene, CDR1 is KGHSH and CDR2 is LQKENI. The length of the CDR3 is 18 residues.

The CDR3 protein is CASSKTRSEQYF. Here the CDR3 DNA reads TGTGCCAGCAGCAAGACGCGGTCCGAGCAGTACTTC. J is TRBJ2-7 and V is TRBV27, with unresolved D. The CDR3 has 12 residues. V shed 6 bases and J shed 6 bases, with 12 bases lying between them. Germline-derived CDR1 and CDR2 are MNHEY and SMNVEV (reference sequence).

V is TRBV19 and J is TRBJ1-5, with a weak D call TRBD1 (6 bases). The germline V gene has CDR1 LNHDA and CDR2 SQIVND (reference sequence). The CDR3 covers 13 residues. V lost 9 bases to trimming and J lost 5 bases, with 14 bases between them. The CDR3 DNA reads TGTGCCAGCCGCTCCTACAGGGATCAGCCCCAGCATTTT. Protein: CASRSYRDQPQHF.

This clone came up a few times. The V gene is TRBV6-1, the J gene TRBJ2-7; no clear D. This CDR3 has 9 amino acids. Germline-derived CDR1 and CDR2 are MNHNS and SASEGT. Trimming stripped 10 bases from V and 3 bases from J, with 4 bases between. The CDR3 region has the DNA TGTGCCACCCACTACGAGCAGTACTTC. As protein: CATHYEQYF.

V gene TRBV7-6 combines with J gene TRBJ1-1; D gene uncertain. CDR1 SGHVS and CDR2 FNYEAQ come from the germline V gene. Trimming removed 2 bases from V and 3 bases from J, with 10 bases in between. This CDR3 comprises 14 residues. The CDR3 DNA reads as TGTGCCAGCAGCTTACAGCAGGTTTACACTGAAGCTTTCTTT. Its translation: CASSLQQVYTEAFF.

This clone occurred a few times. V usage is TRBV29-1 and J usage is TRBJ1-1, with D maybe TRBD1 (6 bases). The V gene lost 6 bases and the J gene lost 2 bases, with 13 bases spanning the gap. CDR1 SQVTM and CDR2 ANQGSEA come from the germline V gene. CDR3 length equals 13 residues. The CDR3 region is CSVRTDLNTEAFF. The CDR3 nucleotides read TGCAGCGTACGGACAGATCTAAACACTGAAGCTTTCTTT.

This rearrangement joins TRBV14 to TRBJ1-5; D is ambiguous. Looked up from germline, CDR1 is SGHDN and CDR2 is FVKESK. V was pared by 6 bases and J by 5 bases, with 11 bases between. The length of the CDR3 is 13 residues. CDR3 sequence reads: CASSKGEYQPQHF. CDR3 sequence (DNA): TGTGCCAGCAGTAAGGGAGAATATCAGCCCCAGCATTTT.

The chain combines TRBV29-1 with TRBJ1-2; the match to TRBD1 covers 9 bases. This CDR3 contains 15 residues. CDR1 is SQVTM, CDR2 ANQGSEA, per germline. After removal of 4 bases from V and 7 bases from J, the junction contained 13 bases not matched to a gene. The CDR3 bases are TGCAGCGTTGTTGCGGACAGGGGTACAAGTAGTGGCTACACCTTC. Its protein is CSVVADRGTSSGYTF.

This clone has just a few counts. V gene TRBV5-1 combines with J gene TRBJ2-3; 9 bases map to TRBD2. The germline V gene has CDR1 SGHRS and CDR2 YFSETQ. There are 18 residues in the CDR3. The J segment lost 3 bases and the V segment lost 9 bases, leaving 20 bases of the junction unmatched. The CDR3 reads CATAPGAGGFLVTDTQYF. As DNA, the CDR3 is TGCGCCACAGCCCCTGGAGCGGGGGGTTTTCTGGTAACAGATACGCAGTATTTT.

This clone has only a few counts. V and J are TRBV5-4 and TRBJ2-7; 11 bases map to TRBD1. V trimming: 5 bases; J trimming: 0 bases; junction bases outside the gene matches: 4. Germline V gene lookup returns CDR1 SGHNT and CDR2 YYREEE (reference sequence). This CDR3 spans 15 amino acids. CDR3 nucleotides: TGTGCCAGCAGTAGGGACAGGGGGAGCTCCTACGAGCAGTACTTC. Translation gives CASSRDRGSSYEQYF.

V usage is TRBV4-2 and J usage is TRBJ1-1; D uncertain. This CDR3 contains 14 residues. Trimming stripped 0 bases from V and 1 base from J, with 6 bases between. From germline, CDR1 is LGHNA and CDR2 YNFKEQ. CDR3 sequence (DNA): TGTGCCAGCAGCCAAGAGGGGAGGAACACTGAAGCTTTCTTT. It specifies CASSQEGRNTEAFF.